The rows below give T cell receptor beta chains drawn from one sample of a study of monozygotic twins with inflammatory bowel disease. Reanalyzing the 5' RACE reads, TCRdb keeps one entry per CDR3 protein, without DNA. The sample has roughly 200,000 distinct CDR3 sequences; the top ten hold approximately 1.5%. Sequenced: blood. Every receptor here comes from a human donor with ulcerative colitis or Crohn's disease, or a healthy co-twin of an affected twin (not recorded which). The CDR3 runs from the conserved cysteine through the conserved F or W.

v_gene	j_gene	CDR3aa
TRBV7-8	TRBJ2-1	CASSVRTGTSGGLDNEQFF
TRBV20-1	TRBJ2-7	CSARDPTASSYEQYF
TRBV9	TRBJ1-3	CASSRKGPASGNTIYF
TRBV27	TRBJ2-3	CASTKTDRNTDTQYF
TRBV7-9	TRBJ2-1	CASSFLAGASYNEQFF
TRBV7-6	TRBJ2-1	CASSLASGVSYNEQFF
TRBV27	TRBJ1-1	CASSLWAGGGSEAFF
TRBV12-3/TRBV12-4	TRBJ2-6	CASRGARDSGANVLTF
TRBV2	TRBJ1-5	CASSGSGGQPQHF
TRBV20-1	TRBJ2-7	CSASSVGGPYEQYF
TRBV12-5	TRBJ1-1	CASALNGGDTEAFF
TRBV6-1	TRBJ1-6	CASRTRAAYNSPLHF